The clone carrying this T cell receptor beta chain was counted between two and nine times. The sample is drawn from a study of blood T cell repertoires in COVID-19. On the study more broadly: From T cells, B-cell-depleted T cells, or PBMCs came the material, which was cDNA or gDNA.

Clones were read by immunoSEQ multiplex PCR, and TCRdb kept only the in-frame ones, dropping some. The sample has fewer than 120,000 clones; approximately 80% are singletons. Germline V gene lookup returns CDR1 GTSNPN and CDR2 SVGIG (reference sequence). Trimming took 2 bases from V and 7 from J; bases not matched to a gene: 4. The CDR3 contains 13 residues. The TCR originated in a woman aged 55-69 years with acute or convalescent COVID-19. The source material was peripheral blood. V and J are TRBV30 and TRBJ1-5; 8 nucleotides align to TRBD1. The CDR3 here is CAWSSTGEQPQHF. CDR3 coding DNA: TGTGCCTGGAGTTCGACAGGGGAGCAGCCCCAGCATTTT.